Reported below is one T cell receptor (beta chain). What it recognizes is unknown. The record originates from a study of OX40 agonist ivuxolimab in advanced cancers. Sequencing used immunoSEQ multiplex PCR; TCRdb keeps in-frame clones, though not all of them. This table holds tens of thousands of clones, less than 90% found once. Looked up from germline, CDR1 is SGHTS and CDR2 is YDEGEE. This CDR3 region has 15 residues. Between the trimmed V and J ends, which lost 4 bases and 2 bases, there was a span of 13 bases. The study's findings and limits: The expanded peripheral T cells' antigen specificity was not determined.

The chain is built from TRBV5-8 and TRBJ1-5; the D gene is possibly TRBD1 (6 bases). This specimen was CD4+ or CD8+ T cells sorted from blood, taken in a trial of the OX40 agonist ivuxolimab. This TCR came from an adult with an advanced solid tumor such as melanoma, head and neck, liver or kidney cancer. DNA for the CDR3: TGTGCCAGCAGCCTATACCCAGGGGGCAATCAGCCCCAGCATTTT. This gives the protein CASSLYPGGNQPQHF.